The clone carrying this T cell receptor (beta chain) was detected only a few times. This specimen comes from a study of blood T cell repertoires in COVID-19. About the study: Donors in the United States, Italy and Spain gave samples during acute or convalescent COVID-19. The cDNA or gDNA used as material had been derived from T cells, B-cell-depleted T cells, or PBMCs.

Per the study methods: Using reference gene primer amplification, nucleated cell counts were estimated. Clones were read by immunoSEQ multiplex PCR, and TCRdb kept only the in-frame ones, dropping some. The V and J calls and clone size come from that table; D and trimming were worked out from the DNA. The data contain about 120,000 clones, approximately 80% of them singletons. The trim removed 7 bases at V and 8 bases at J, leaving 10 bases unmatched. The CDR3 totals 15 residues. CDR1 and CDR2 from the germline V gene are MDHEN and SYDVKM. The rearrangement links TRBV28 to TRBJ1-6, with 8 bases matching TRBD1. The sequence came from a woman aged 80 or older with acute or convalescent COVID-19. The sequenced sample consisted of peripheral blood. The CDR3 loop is CASTLWTGSYSPLHF. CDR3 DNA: TGTGCCAGCACCCTCTGGACAGGGAGTTATTCACCCCTCCACTTT.